This is a list of T cell receptor beta chains from one sample in a study of control samples from healthy donors and cancer patients. Libraries were prepared by immunoSEQ multiplex PCR; TCRdb keeps only in-frame clonotypes and omits some of them. The table shows 150,000 to 170,000 clones, with just under 95% occurring only once. The specimen sequenced was blood. All receptors come from a man aged 40-49 years in good health. CDR3s include the opening cysteine and the closing phenylalanine or tryptophan. Fields, in order: CDR3 length, clone size, D gene, V gene, J gene, CDR3 DNA, CDR3 protein. The D gene is left open where the match is weak. Clone size is stated in some rows and not others, as once, few, many or a class when expanded.

>13|-|-|TRBV7-2|TRBJ2-3
TGTGCCAGCAGCTTCCGGGGCACAGATACGCAGTATTTT
CASSFRGTDTQYF
>14|-|-|TRBV11-2|TRBJ2-7
TGTGCCAGCAGCTTAGATCCGGGTTTGAACGAGCAGTACTTC
CASSLDPGLNEQYF
>15|once|-|TRBV6-1|TRBJ1-2
TGTGCCAGCAGTGAAGGACAGCATAGGAACTATGGCTACACCTTC
CASSEGQHRNYGYTF
>16|-|-|TRBV5-4|TRBJ1-4
TGTGCCAGCAGCTTGGGACCGACAGGTTCTAATGAAAAACTGTTTTTT
CASSLGPTGSNEKLFF
>11|once|-|TRBV24-1|TRBJ1-2
TGTGCCACCAGTGATTCGTATGGCTACACCTTC
CATSDSYGYTF
>14|-|-|TRBV18|TRBJ1-1
TGTGCCAGCTCACCTCAGGGGTCCGTCACTGAAGCTTTCTTT
CASSPQGSVTEAFF
>15|-|-|TRBV11-2|TRBJ2-4
TGTGCCAGCAGCGGGATTAACTTAGCCAAAAACATTCAGTACTTC
CASSGINLAKNIQYF
>15|-|-|TRBV6-2/TRBV6-3|TRBJ1-5
TGTGCCAGCAGTATTCCGGGACAACCCTTTCTGCCCCAGCATTTT
CASSIPGQPFLPQHF
>11|-|-|TRBV28|TRBJ1-2
TGTGCCACCCGGGGGGTAGACGGCTACACCTTC
CATRGVDGYTF
>13|-|-|TRBV7-2|TRBJ1-2
TGTGCCAGCAGCTTGATTTCCCTCGGTGGCTACACCTTC
CASSLISLGGYTF
>15|-|TRBD1|TRBV28|TRBJ1-3
TGTGCCAGCACCTCGACAGGGGACATAAGAAACACCATATATTTT
CASTSTGDIRNTIYF
>15|-|TRBD2|TRBV9|TRBJ2-7
TGTGCCAGCAGCGTAGGGACTAGCGGGGGATACGAGCAGTACTTC
CASSVGTSGGYEQYF
>13|-|-|TRBV6-6|TRBJ1-2
TGTGCCGGGTTGGGCAGGGAGGGCTATGGCTACACCTTC
CAGLGREGYGYTF
>11|-|-|TRBV12-3/TRBV12-4|TRBJ1-3
TGTGCCAGCAATTCTGGAAACACCATATATTTT
CASNSGNTIYF
>15|once|-|TRBV5-4|TRBJ1-2
TGTGCCAGCAGCGTCCTCGAGGGCGGGCGACGAGGCTACACCTTC
CASSVLEGGRRGYTF
>14|-|-|TRBV3-1/TRBV3-2|TRBJ1-2
TGTGCCAGCAGCCTCCGGACCTTTAACTATGGCTACACCTTC
CASSLRTFNYGYTF
>15|-|-|TRBV2|TRBJ2-7
TGTGCCAGCAGTCCTATAAGGGTAAGCTCCTACGAGCAGTACTTC
CASSPIRVSSYEQYF
>14|-|-|TRBV24-1|TRBJ1-2
TGTGCCACCAGTGATGTGACAGATTTCTATGGCTACACCTTC
CATSDVTDFYGYTF
>14|-|-|TRBV2|TRBJ1-5
TGTGCCAGCGCGGCAGGGACGGGCAATCAGCCCCAGCATTTT
CASAAGTGNQPQHF
>14|-|TRBD1|TRBV5-1|TRBJ1-1
TGCGCCAGCAGCTATGAGGGGGCAGGCACTGAAGCTTTCTTT
CASSYEGAGTEAFF
>15|-|TRBD1|TRBV4-2|TRBJ2-7
TGTGCCAGCAGCCAAGTCGGACAGGGGACGGGCGAGCAGTACTTC
CASSQVGQGTGEQYF
>15|-|-|TRBV5-6|TRBJ2-5
TGTGCCAGCAGCTGGGCGGGACGAGACCAAGAGACCCAGTACTTC
CASSWAGRDQETQYF
>14|-|-|TRBV30|TRBJ2-7
TGTGCCTGGAGCCACCTAGAGGGGGCCTACGAGCAGTACTTC
CAWSHLEGAYEQYF
>12|-|-|TRBV29-1|TRBJ1-1
TGCAGCGTTGGACGGGGGTACACTGAAGCTTTCTTT
CSVGRGYTEAFF
>16|-|-|TRBV6-5|TRBJ1-2
TGTGCCAGCAGTTACTCCTGGGTCGGGCAGATCTATGGCTACACCTTC
CASSYSWVGQIYGYTF
>14|-|-|TRBV9|TRBJ1-1
TGTGCCAGCACCCCTGCCCCCCGAAACACTGAAGCTTTCTTT
CASTPAPRNTEAFF
>14|-|TRBD1|TRBV6-5|TRBJ1-1
TGTGCCAGCAGTAAGACAGGGGGCTGGACTGAAGCTTTCTTT
CASSKTGGWTEAFF
>14|-|-|TRBV6-5|TRBJ1-6
TGTGCCAGCAGTTACTCGAGTCGGAATTCACCCCTCCACTTT
CASSYSSRNSPLHF
>14|-|-|TRBV6-5|TRBJ2-2
TGTGCCAGCAGTATCAGGGGGGACACCGGGGAGCTGTTTTTT
CASSIRGDTGELFF
>15|-|-|TRBV19|TRBJ1-5
TGTGCCAGTAGTATAGCTTGGGGAGGCGGTCAGCCCCAGCATTTT
CASSIAWGGGQPQHF
>16|-|TRBD1|TRBV3-1/TRBV3-2|TRBJ1-2
TGTGCCAGCAGCGGAACCCCGGGACAGGGGGAGGGTGGCTACACCTTC
CASSGTPGQGEGGYTF
>12|-|-|TRBV11-3|TRBJ2-1
TGTGCCAGCAGCTTAGACCGCAGGGAGCAGTTCTTC
CASSLDRREQFF